These 24 T cell receptor beta chains originate from one sample sequenced in a study of spatial heterogeneity in lung cancer. Time point in this sample: sample taken at primary tumor resection. TCRdb called the 5' RACE reads again in MiXCR, with one record for every CDR3 protein. Of roughly 17,000 distinct CDR3 sequences in the sample, approximately 10% were seen once. Notes on the study in general: Intratumoral expanded alpha and beta TCR counts were found to track tumor mutation counts.

These receptors' antigens are unknown. Sequenced here: lung tumor tissue, sampled at surgery. The source of these receptors is a female donor with early-stage non-small cell lung cancer.

This clonotype was seen only a few times. A library prepared for alpha chains yielded this beta chain as an off-target read; its size is of little meaning. This chain links TRBV30 with TRBJ1-1; 11 nucleotides line up with TRBD1. The V segment lost 5 bases and the J segment 0 bases; nucleotides outside the gene matches: 5. In germline, CDR1 is GTSNPN, CDR2 SVGIG (reference sequence). This CDR3 comprises 15 residues. CDR3: CAWRRDRGVNTEAFF. CDR3 nucleotides: TGTGCCTGGCGCCGGGACAGGGGGGTGAACACTGAAGCTTTCTTT.

The table lists this clonotype with many counts. This beta chain slipped into a library made for alpha chains as a stray read, so its size is not meaningful. The rearrangement uses TRBV6-5 and TRBJ2-3; D assignment may be TRBD1 or TRBD2 (5 bases each). Looked up from germline, CDR1 is MNHEY and CDR2 is SVGAGI. With 5 bases removed from V and 4 bases from J, the gap between germline ends came to 10 bases. The CDR3 is made up of 13 amino acids. The CDR3 sequence: CASSRMGADTQYF. In DNA form, the CDR3 reads TGTGCCAGCAGTAGGATGGGGGCAGATACGCAGTATTTT.

At least ten counts were recorded for this clonotype. The library was designed around alpha chains, so this beta chain is a stray read whose abundance carries little weight. The chain employs TRBV20-1 and TRBJ2-7; D is ambiguous. CDR1 is DFQATT and CDR2 is SNEGSKA in the germline V gene (reference sequence). There are 12 residues in the CDR3. Between the trimmed V and J ends, which lost 3 bases and 1 base, there was a span of 7 bases. The CDR3 is CSARQVSYEQYF. The CDR3 DNA sequence: TGCAGTGCTAGGCAAGTTTCCTACGAGCAGTACTTC.

This clonotype occurred a few times. This beta chain is a stray sequence in a library constructed for alpha chains; its clone size is not meaningful. The chain links TRBV2 to TRBJ1-1, with 8 bases matching TRBD1. The CDR3 runs to 13 residues. Germline V gene sequence: CDR1 SNHLY, CDR2 FYNNEI. The J segment lost 4 bases and the V segment lost 3 bases, leaving 1 base of the junction unmatched. The CDR3 protein is CASSDRGLTEAFF. CDR3 coding DNA: TGTGCCAGCAGTGACAGGGGGCTCACTGAAGCTTTCTTT.

This clonotype was seen at least ten times. This beta chain is a stray sequence in a library constructed for alpha chains; its clone size is not meaningful. The chain is built from TRBV7-8 and TRBJ1-2; a possible D gene is TRBD1 (6 bases). Germline V gives CDR1 SGHVS, CDR2 FQNEAQ. The CDR3 has 16 amino acids. Trimming stripped 4 bases from V and 1 base from J, with 16 bases between. The CDR3 protein is CASSSTGGLDNYGYTF. As DNA, the CDR3 is TGTGCCAGCAGCTCCACGGGGGGGCTTGATAACTATGGCTACACCTTC.

This clonotype was counted only a few times. This beta chain is a stray sequence in a library constructed for alpha chains; its clone size is not meaningful. The chain recombines TRBV19 with TRBJ1-5; D is uncertain. Germline CDR1 and CDR2: LNHDA and SQIVND (reference sequence). The CDR3 is 14 residues long. Trimming cost V 5 bases and J 2 bases, with 10 bases left between them. The CDR3 spells CASSPPGGNQPQHF. For the CDR3, the DNA is TGTGCCAGTAGTCCCCCCGGGGGCAATCAGCCCCAGCATTTT.

This clonotype was found a few times. The library was designed around alpha chains, so this beta chain is a stray read whose abundance carries little weight. The chain links TRBV18 to TRBJ1-2, with D unclear. CDR1 is KGHSH and CDR2 is LQKENI in the germline V gene. This CDR3 has 13 amino acids. V was trimmed by 6 bases and J by 2 bases, leaving 10 bases between them. CDR3: CASSSGNNYGYTF. As DNA, the CDR3 is TGTGCCAGCTCTTCGGGAAACAACTATGGCTACACCTTC.

This clonotype was seen at least ten times. This beta chain is an off-target read within a library intended for alpha chains, so its frequency means little. This rearrangement joins TRBV9 to TRBJ1-6; possibly TRBD1 for D (5 bases). Germline loops: CDR1 SGDLS, CDR2 YYNGEE. This CDR3 comprises 15 residues. V was trimmed by 4 bases and J by 5 bases, leaving 13 bases between them. CDR3 residues: CASSPYQGHNSPLHF. As DNA, the CDR3 is TGTGCCAGCAGCCCTTACCAGGGACATAATTCACCCCTCCACTTT.

A note on this clonotype: The library was prepared for alpha chains; this beta chain is a stray read, so its frequency means little. The chain is built from TRBV6-1 and TRBJ1-2; D possibly corresponds to TRBD1 (6 bases). Trimming stripped 6 bases from V and 4 bases from J, with 9 bases between. CDR1 MNHNS and CDR2 SASEGT come from the germline V gene. The CDR3 extends over 12 amino acids. Here the CDR3 reads CASRGQFYGYTF. In DNA, the CDR3 is TGTGCCAGCAGAGGACAGTTCTATGGCTACACCTTC.

This clonotype was counted a few times. This beta chain lies outside the target of a library built for alpha chains; its clone size means little. V is TRBV5-4 and J is TRBJ2-1, with 15 bases lining up with TRBD2. The CDR3 is made up of 18 amino acids. The V segment lost 6 bases and the J segment 4 bases; nucleotides outside the gene matches: 11. The germline CDR1 and CDR2 sequences are SGHNT and YYREEE (reference sequence). This CDR3 is CASNGLAGGRGSYNEQFF. CDR3 nucleotides: TGTGCCAGCAACGGACTAGCGGGGGGGCGAGGGAGTTACAATGAGCAGTTCTTC.

Worth noting for this clonotype: This beta chain lies outside the target of a library built for alpha chains; its clone size means little. The J gene is TRBJ1-1, the V gene TRBV28, with D possibly TRBD1 on 6 matching bases. Germline lookup yields CDR1 MDHEN and CDR2 SYDVKM. The CDR3 contains 13 residues. Trimming took 5 bases from V and 0 from J, leaving 7 bases between them. The CDR3 sequence: CASSGTLNTEAFF. The CDR3 DNA sequence: TGTGCCAGCAGTGGGACATTGAACACTGAAGCTTTCTTT. The full variable domain, with the rest looked up from reference TRBV28 and TRBJ1-1, is DVKVTQSSRYLVKRTGEKVFLECVQDMDHENMFWYRQDPGLGLRLIYFSYDVKMKEKGDIPEGYSVSREKKERFSLILESASTNQTSMYLCASSGTLNTEAFFGQGTRLTVV.

This clonotype was seen more than once but under ten times. This beta chain is an off-target read within a library intended for alpha chains, so its frequency means little. The V and J genes are TRBV10-3 and TRBJ2-3; no clear D. Germline V CDR1 and CDR2: ENHRY, SYGVKD. The CDR3 has 14 amino acids. Trimming shortened V by 4 bases and J by 0 bases, and 8 bases separated the two germline ends. The CDR3 DNA is TGTGCCATCAGTGGCGTGGGGAGCACAGATACGCAGTATTTT. Its protein product is CAISGVGSTDTQYF.

This clonotype was recorded many times. A library made for alpha chains picked up this beta chain off target, so its size means little. The chain combines TRBV5-4 with TRBJ2-3; D is unclear. There are 16 residues in the CDR3. CDR1 is SGHNT, CDR2 YYREEE, per germline (reference sequence). V lost 1 base, J lost 0 bases, and 12 bases lay in between. CDR3: CASSLRELSSTDTQYF. The DNA for the CDR3 is TGTGCCAGCAGCTTGAGGGAACTATCAAGCACAGATACGCAGTATTTT.

This clonotype was recorded at least ten times. This beta chain lies outside the target of a library built for alpha chains; its clone size means little. The chain has TRBV12-3 or TRBV12-4 and TRBJ2-5; no definite D call. CDR3 length: 13 amino acids. V was pared by 0 bases and J by 14 bases, with 16 bases between. CDR3 DNA: TGTGCCAGCAGTTTAGCGGCAGACCTATATTATTACTTC. Protein sequence: CASSLAADLYYYF.

This clonotype was picked up a small number of times. This beta chain slipped into a library made for alpha chains as a stray read, so its size is not meaningful. The CDR3 is CASTLAGAGELFF. Written as DNA, the CDR3 is TGTGCCAGCACCCTAGCGGGGGCCGGGGAGCTGTTTTTT. V gene TRBV6-5 combines with J gene TRBJ2-2; the match to TRBD2 covers 10 bases. This CDR3 is built from 13 residues. The germline CDR1 and CDR2 sequences are MNHEY and SVGAGI. V gave up 7 bases and J gave up 6 bases; unmatched junction bases: 2.

This clonotype was counted at least ten times. This beta chain slipped into a library made for alpha chains as a stray read, so its size is not meaningful. The chain couples TRBV6-5 to TRBJ2-1; 8 bases match TRBD2. This CDR3 is built from 15 residues. The V segment lost 6 bases and the J segment 2 bases; nucleotides outside the gene matches: 6. Germline V gives CDR1 MNHEY, CDR2 SVGAGI. The CDR3 here is CASSLAGLAYNEQFF. The CDR3 nucleotides read TGTGCCAGCAGCCTTGCGGGACTAGCCTACAATGAGCAGTTCTTC.

This clonotype has just a few counts. This beta chain represents an off-target read in a library built for alpha chains; its size is of limited meaning. This chain joins TRBV12-3 or TRBV12-4 and TRBJ1-5; D may be TRBD1 (5 bases). V lost 5 bases, J lost 5 bases, and 16 bases lay in between. The CDR3 length is 15 residues. In DNA form, the CDR3 reads TGTGCCAGCAGTCCACGGACACCGCCGCATCAGCCCCAGCATTTT. As protein: CASSPRTPPHQPQHF.

On this clonotype itself: With the library built for alpha chains, this beta chain is off target and its frequency is not meaningful. The rearrangement joins TRBV5-1 to TRBJ1-2; possibly TRBD1 for D (6 bases). The CDR3 totals 15 residues. Trimming cost V 0 bases and J 2 bases, with 11 bases left between them. CDR1 is SGHRS, CDR2 YFSETQ, per germline. The chain's CDR3 is CASSLDGGLNYGYTF. Written as DNA, the CDR3 is TGCGCCAGCAGCTTGGATGGGGGCTTGAACTATGGCTACACCTTC.

A few counts support this clonotype. This beta chain was picked up by a library intended for alpha chains and is off target, so its count carries little meaning. V and J are TRBV6-1 and TRBJ1-2, with D uncertain. From germline, CDR1 is MNHNS and CDR2 SASEGT. The CDR3 covers 15 residues. V lost 8 bases and J 3 bases, leaving 19 bases between the germline ends. This CDR3 reads CASADFRTEDYGYTF. CDR3 DNA: TGTGCCAGCGCGGACTTCAGAACAGAAGACTATGGCTACACCTTC.

About this clonotype itself: This beta chain is off target for a library built for alpha chains, so its abundance means little. The rearrangement joins TRBV24-1 to TRBJ2-3; the match to TRBD1 covers 12 bases. V lost 2 bases to trimming and J lost 2 bases; unmatched junction nucleotides: 10. The germline V gene encodes CDR1 KGHDR and CDR2 SFDVKD. There are 19 residues in the CDR3. This chain's CDR3 is CATSDWDRDRGRLTDTQYF. The CDR3 coding sequence is TGTGCCACCAGTGATTGGGACCGGGACAGGGGGCGACTCACAGATACGCAGTATTTT.

The sample holds a few counts of this clonotype. A library prepared for alpha chains yielded this beta chain as an off-target read; its size is of little meaning. CDR3 in DNA: TGCGCCAGCAGCCAAGAAGCCCGTCTGAACACTGAAGCTTTCTTT. The encoded protein is CASSQEARLNTEAFF. The chain carries TRBV4-1 and TRBJ1-1; D remains unclear. Germline V gives CDR1 MGHRA, CDR2 YSYEKL. This CDR3 region has 15 residues. Trimming left V 0 bases short and J 0 bases short, with 8 bases between.

This clonotype was detected ten times or more. Since the library was made to target alpha chains, this beta chain is a stray read and its abundance is not meaningful. V gene TRBV4-1 combines with J gene TRBJ1-1; no clear D. Germline lookup yields CDR1 MGHRA and CDR2 YSYEKL. The germline V and J ends were trimmed by 1 base and 4 bases, with 7 bases remaining between them. CDR3 length: 13 residues. CDR3 coding DNA: TGCGCCAGCAGCCAAGTGGAAGGCACTGAAGCTTTCTTT. Translated, it gives CASSQVEGTEAFF.

Only a few counts were recorded for this clonotype. This beta chain slipped into a library made for alpha chains as a stray read, so its size is not meaningful. The J gene is TRBJ2-1, the V gene TRBV6-2 or TRBV6-3; D might be TRBD2 (6 bases). V was cut by 4 bases and J by 1 base, with 17 bases left in between. Germline CDR1 reads MNHEY; CDR2 reads SVGEGT. The CDR3 spans 17 residues. The CDR3 spells CASSWGSGNPSYNEQFF. The CDR3 DNA reads as TGTGCCAGCAGTTGGGGTAGCGGAAACCCTTCCTACAATGAGCAGTTCTTC.

This clonotype was found many times. Because the library targeted alpha chains, this beta chain is an off-target read whose size means little. The V and J genes are TRBV5-1 and TRBJ1-1; the D is unclear. Per germline, CDR1 SGHRS and CDR2 YFSETQ. This CDR3 comprises 15 residues. Between the trimmed V and J ends, which lost 0 bases and 0 bases, there was a span of 9 bases. This CDR3 reads CASSLDVALNTEAFF. The CDR3 DNA sequence: TGCGCCAGCAGCTTGGATGTGGCACTGAACACTGAAGCTTTCTTT.